This T cell receptor (beta chain) derives from a study of control samples from healthy donors and cancer patients. Assay used: immunoSEQ multiplex PCR; TCRdb lists only in-frame clones, some missing. The profile shows about 86,000 clones, roughly 91% of them singletons. Germline V gene lookup returns CDR1 KGHSH and CDR2 LQKENI. Trimming pared 3 bases from V and 0 bases from J, leaving 14 bases between. The CDR3 sequence is 17 residues long. The sequenced material came from PBMCs. The V call is TRBV18, the J call TRBJ2-2; weak D call: TRBD2 (6 bases). This TCR was sampled from a woman in her fifties or sixties with colorectal cancer. The CDR3 sequence is CASSPGGGQSNTGELFF. The DNA for the CDR3 is TGTGCCAGCTCACCGGGAGGTGGGCAGTCGAACACCGGGGAGCTGTTTTTT.